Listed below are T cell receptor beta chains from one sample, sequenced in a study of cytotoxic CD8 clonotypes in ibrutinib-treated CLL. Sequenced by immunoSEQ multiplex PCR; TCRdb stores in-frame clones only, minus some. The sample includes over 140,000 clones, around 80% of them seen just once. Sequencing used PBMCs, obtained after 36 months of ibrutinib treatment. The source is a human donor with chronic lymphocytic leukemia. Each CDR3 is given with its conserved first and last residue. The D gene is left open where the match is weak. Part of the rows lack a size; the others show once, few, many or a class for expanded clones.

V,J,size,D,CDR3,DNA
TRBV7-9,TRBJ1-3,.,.,CASSFFGAQPGNTIYF,TGTGCCAGCAGCTTTTTCGGGGCCCAGCCTGGAAACACCATATATTTT
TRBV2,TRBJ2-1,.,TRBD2,CASSGLAETWQFF,TGTGCCAGCAGCGGACTAGCGGAGACCTGGCAGTTCTTC
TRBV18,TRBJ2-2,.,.,CASYRGELFF,TGTGCCAGCTACCGCGGGGAGCTGTTTTTT
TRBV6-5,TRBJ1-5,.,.,CASSRRGYIQPQHF,TGTGCCAGCAGCCGACGCGGGTATATCCAGCCCCAGCATTTT
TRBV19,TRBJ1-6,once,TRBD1,CASSVPGQITSPLHF,TGTGCCAGTTCAGTCCCGGGACAGATTACTTCACCCCTCCACTTT
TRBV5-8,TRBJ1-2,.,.,CASSLFRDSDGYTF,TGTGCCAGCAGCTTGTTTCGGGATTCGGATGGCTACACCTTC
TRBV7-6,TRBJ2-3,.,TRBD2,CASSLVSGREPSTDTQYF,TGTGCCAGCAGCTTAGTTAGCGGGAGGGAACCTAGCACAGATACGCAGTATTTT
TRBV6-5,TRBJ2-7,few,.,CASSYSMNRGYEQYF,TGTGCCAGCAGTTACTCGATGAATAGGGGTTACGAGCAGTACTTC
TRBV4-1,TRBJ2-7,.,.,CASSQGMGAGSYEQYF,TGCGCCAGCAGCCAAGGGATGGGGGCCGGCTCCTACGAGCAGTACTTC
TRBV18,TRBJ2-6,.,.,CASSPAASGANVLTF,TGTGCCAGCTCACCGGCGGCCTCTGGGGCCAACGTCCTGACTTTC
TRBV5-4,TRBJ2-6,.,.,CASQWDFSGANVLTF,TGTGCCAGCCAATGGGACTTCTCTGGGGCCAACGTCCTGACTTTC
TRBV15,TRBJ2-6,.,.,CATSREPARNGANVLTF,TGTGCCACCAGCAGAGAGCCAGCCAGGAACGGGGCCAACGTCCTGACTTTC
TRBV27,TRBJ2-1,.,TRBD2,CASSWGGGAIGNEQFF,TGTGCCAGCAGTTGGGGCGGGGGGGCTATAGGTAATGAGCAGTTCTTC
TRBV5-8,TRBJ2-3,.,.,CASSWGPTHEDTQYF,TGTGCCAGCAGCTGGGGGCCGACACATGAAGATACGCAGTATTTT
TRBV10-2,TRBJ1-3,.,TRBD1,CASRPGQGSSGNTIYF,TGCGCCAGCAGACCCGGACAGGGGAGTTCTGGAAACACCATATATTTT
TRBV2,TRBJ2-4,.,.,CASTPLVDLAKNIQYF,TGTGCCAGCACCCCTTTGGTCGATTTAGCCAAAAACATTCAGTACTTC
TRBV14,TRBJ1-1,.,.,CASSQELLGWGTEAFF,TGTGCCAGCAGCCAGGAACTGTTAGGGTGGGGCACTGAAGCTTTCTTT
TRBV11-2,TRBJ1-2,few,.,CASSFSNYGYTF,TGTGCCAGCAGCTTTTCTAACTATGGCTACACCTTC
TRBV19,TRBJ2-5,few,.,CASNIVGEETQYF,TGTGCCAGTAATATTGTAGGGGAAGAGACCCAGTACTTC
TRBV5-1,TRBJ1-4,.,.,CASSRLSTNEKLFF,TGCGCCAGCAGCCGACTTAGCACTAATGAAAAACTGTTTTTT
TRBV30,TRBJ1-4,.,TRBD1,CAWDGTGLKSEKLFF,TGTGCCTGGGACGGGACAGGTTTAAAAAGTGAAAAACTGTTTTTT
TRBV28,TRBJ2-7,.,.,CASRVDSSYEQYF,TGTGCCAGCAGGGTTGACAGCTCCTACGAGCAGTACTTC
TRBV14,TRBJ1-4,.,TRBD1,CASSRKGGAGEKLFF,TGTGCCAGCAGCCGAAAAGGGGGCGCAGGGGAAAAACTGTTTTTT
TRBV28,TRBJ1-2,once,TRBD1,CASGSSSGTGGGANYGYTF,TGTGCCAGCGGATCCTCATCCGGGACAGGGGGAGGAGCTAACTATGGCTACACCTTC
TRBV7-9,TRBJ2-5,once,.,CASSLGQGVRETQYF,TGTGCCAGCAGCTTAGGGCAGGGAGTAAGGGAGACCCAGTACTTC
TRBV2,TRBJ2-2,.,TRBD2,CASRRSDSGGLIGELFF,TGTGCCAGCAGACGGTCCGATAGCGGGGGATTGATCGGGGAGCTGTTTTTT
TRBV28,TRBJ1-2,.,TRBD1,CASSSDRAGYTF,TGTGCCAGCAGCAGTGACAGGGCTGGCTACACCTTC
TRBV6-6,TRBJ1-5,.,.,CASRSLGPQPQHF,TGTGCCAGCAGGTCACTGGGTCCTCAGCCCCAGCATTTT